This entry lists 27 T cell receptor beta chains sequenced from one sample in a study of T cell responses to AZD1222 COVID-19 vaccine (dated by TCRdb to about 2021). The library was obtained by the immunoSEQ multiplex PCR assay. TCRdb limited this immuneACCESS table to in-frame rearrangements with V and J called. A share of clones is missing; checked studies link under half to unresolved V genes, and the rest is unexplained. The sample includes approximately 170,000 clones, with 85% to 90% observed a single time. The ten largest clones capture about 9.9% of the sample. Explained via the paper, the time point label denotes: about 28 days (+/-7) after the second vaccine dose. The sample in question was peripheral blood, obtained 28 days after the second AZD1222 dose. These TCRs come from an adult who received the AZD1222 COVID-19 vaccine.

This chain connects TRBV28 to TRBJ2-2, with no clear D. V was trimmed by 1 base and J by 2 bases, leaving 5 bases between them. Germline V gene lookup returns CDR1 MDHEN and CDR2 SYDVKM. This CDR3 has 14 residues. The CDR3 loop is CASSLLRNTGELFF. The CDR3 region has the DNA TGTGCCAGCAGTTTATTAAGAAACACCGGGGAGCTGTTTTTT.

The chain links TRBV18 to TRBJ1-5; TRBD1 matches 11 bases. The germline gives CDR1 KGHSH, CDR2 LQKENI. The CDR3 covers 16 residues. V was pared by 4 bases and J by 6 bases, with 8 bases of the junction left unmatched. The CDR3 DNA follows: TGTGCCAGCTCACTCTCGGGACAGGGGGTTGGTCAGCCCCAGCATTTT. Translated, it gives CASSLSGQGVGQPQHF. Complete variable domain (other parts from reference TRBV18 and TRBJ1-5): NAGVMQNPRHLVRRRGQEARLRCSPMKGHSHVYWYRQLPEEGLKFMVYLQKENIIDESGMPKERFSAEFPKEGPSILRIQQVVRGDSAAYFCASSLSGQGVGQPQHFGDGTRLSIL.

This chain links TRBV27 with TRBJ2-3; maybe TRBD1 (6 bases). Germline V lookup: CDR1 MNHEY, CDR2 SMNVEV (reference sequence). The CDR3 extends over 16 amino acids. V lost 3 bases and J 0 bases, leaving 13 bases between the germline ends. The chain's CDR3 is CASSFRTASSTDTQYF. Written as DNA, the CDR3 is TGTGCCAGCAGTTTCCGGACAGCCTCTAGCACAGATACGCAGTATTTT.

The chain employs TRBV30 and TRBJ2-7; D may correspond to TRBD1 or TRBD2 (5 bases each). V was clipped by 2 bases and J by 5 bases, with 10 bases between them. CDR3 length: 12 amino acids. CDR1 is GTSNPN and CDR2 is SVGIG in the germline V gene (reference sequence). The CDR3 here is CAWSWGNHEQYF. The DNA of the CDR3 is TGTGCCTGGAGTTGGGGGAACCACGAGCAGTACTTC.

The rearrangement uses TRBV2 and TRBJ1-4; possible D gene TRBD1, 6 bases. V was pared by 1 base and J by 4 bases, with 10 bases between. CDR1 and CDR2 from the germline V gene are SNHLY and FYNNEI. This CDR3 spans 15 amino acids. The CDR3 coding sequence is TGTGCCAGCAGTGAAGTCAGGGGCGTTAATGAAAAACTGTTTTTT. Protein: CASSEVRGVNEKLFF.

This clone was found a few times. The chain is built from TRBV19 and TRBJ1-1; 7 bases agree with TRBD1. This CDR3 has 13 residues. Germline assignment: CDR1 LNHDA and CDR2 SQIVND (reference sequence). V trimming: 11 bases; J trimming: 1 base; junction bases outside the gene matches: 7. As DNA, the CDR3 is TGTGCCTTACAGGGGCCCGAGAACACTGAAGCTTTCTTT. It specifies CALQGPENTEAFF.

The V and J genes are TRBV4-1 and TRBJ2-7; 9 bases match TRBD2. Germline loops: CDR1 MGHRA, CDR2 YSYEKL. With V trimmed by 0 bases and J by 0 bases, 6 bases remained unmatched. This CDR3 is built from 17 residues. The CDR3 DNA follows: TGCGCCAGCAGCCAAGATCGAGCTAGCGGGGCCTCCTACGAGCAGTACTTC. Its protein product is CASSQDRASGASYEQYF.

CDR3 in amino acids: CASSLVGASGNTIYF. The CDR3 coding sequence is TGTGCCAGCAGCTTAGTCGGGGCCTCTGGAAACACCATATATTTT. The chain employs TRBV7-6 and TRBJ1-3; weak D call: TRBD1 (5 bases). Trimming stripped 1 base from V and 0 bases from J, with 7 bases between. The CDR3 has 15 amino acids. The germline CDR1 and CDR2 sequences are SGHVS and FNYEAQ.

The chain joins TRBV5-5 to TRBJ2-3; D tentatively fits TRBD1 or TRBD2 (6 bases each). The CDR3 has 17 residues. The V gene lost 3 bases and the J gene lost 0 bases, with 17 bases spanning the gap. Germline CDR1 SGHKS, CDR2 YYEKEE (reference sequence). The CDR3 DNA sequence: TGTGCCAGCAGCTCCGTGGGGGGCCAAATTAGCACAGATACGCAGTATTTT. Translated, it gives CASSSVGGQISTDTQYF.

The rearrangement uses TRBV27 and TRBJ1-2; D gene unclear. Germline CDR1 and CDR2: MNHEY and SMNVEV (reference sequence). The CDR3 is made up of 14 amino acids. The V and J ends lost 8 bases and 4 bases respectively, with 17 bases between them. The CDR3 region is CASASFQPPYGYTF. The DNA of the CDR3 is TGTGCCAGCGCATCGTTCCAGCCTCCCTATGGCTACACCTTC.

The chain links TRBV14 to TRBJ2-3, with TRBD1 matching 8 bases. CDR3 length: 13 amino acids. Germline V gives CDR1 SGHDN, CDR2 FVKESK. For the CDR3, the DNA is TGTGGGAAGGACAGGGTGGGCGCAGATACGCAGTATTTT. It yields the protein CGKDRVGADTQYF.

The chain combines TRBV2 with TRBJ1-5; the D gene is possibly TRBD1 (6 bases). The length of the CDR3 is 14 residues. The germline V gene has CDR1 SNHLY and CDR2 FYNNEI. V lost 6 bases to trimming and J lost 6 bases, with 15 bases between them. The CDR3, as DNA: TGTGCCAGCAGCGAACAGGGTAAGGCTCAGCCCCAGCATTTT. It specifies CASSEQGKAQPQHF.

This clone was observed once. The chain combines TRBV28 with TRBJ2-7; 10 nucleotides align to TRBD1. The CDR3 length is 15 residues. With V trimmed by 5 bases and J by 4 bases, 8 bases remained unmatched. Germline loops: CDR1 MDHEN, CDR2 SYDVKM. In nucleotides, the CDR3 is TGTGCCAGCAGTCCGACCGGGACAGGGGATTACGAGCAGTACTTC. It encodes CASSPTGTGDYEQYF.

The DNA of the CDR3 is TGTGCCAGCAGCCCCCGCCGAGGGGAGGGCTACACCTTC. It specifies CASSPRRGEGYTF. V usage is TRBV3-1 (or the pseudogene TRBV3-2) and J usage is TRBJ1-2, with D perhaps matching TRBD1 (5 bases). Trimming left V 4 bases short and J 8 bases short, with 14 bases between. This CDR3 spans 13 amino acids. The germline gives CDR1 LGHDT, CDR2 YNNKEL (reference sequence).

The V and J genes are TRBV18 and TRBJ1-1; tentative D call: TRBD1 (5 bases). Per germline, CDR1 KGHSH and CDR2 LQKENI. This CDR3 is 13 amino acids long. With 3 bases removed from V and 2 bases from J, the gap between germline ends came to 7 bases. The CDR3, as DNA: TGTGCCAGCTCACCGCGGGACAACACTGAAGCTTTCTTT. Translation: CASSPRDNTEAFF.

The J gene is TRBJ1-1, the V gene TRBV3-1 (or the pseudogene TRBV3-2); TRBD1 might be the D (5 bases). The V end lost 4 bases, the J end lost 2 bases, and 8 bases lay between the germline ends. This CDR3 has 13 residues. In germline, CDR1 is LGHDT, CDR2 YNNKEL (reference sequence). The DNA of the CDR3 is TGTGCCAGCAGCCGGCAGGGCAACACTGAAGCTTTCTTT. As protein: CASSRQGNTEAFF.

This clone came up once. One junction end does not reproduce the germline sequence, and a read error may be involved. The chain couples TRBV7-7 to TRBJ2-7, with 9 bases aligning to TRBD2. This CDR3 is 12 amino acids long. Per germline, CDR1 SSHAT and CDR2 FNYEAQ (reference sequence). CDR3 sequence: CASSLSGGEQYF. The CDR3 bases are TGTGCTAGCAGCTTAAGCGGGGGGGAGCAGTACTTC.

This clone was picked up one time. The J gene is TRBJ1-3, the V gene TRBV13; no firm D call. Germline CDR1 reads PRHDT; CDR2 reads FYEKMQ (reference sequence). Trimming pared 5 bases from V and 0 bases from J, leaving 8 bases between. This CDR3 comprises 14 residues. The CDR3 DNA sequence: TGTGCCAGCAGCCCTCGGGGCTCTGGAAACACCATATATTTT. Its protein is CASSPRGSGNTIYF.

V is TRBV7-2 and J is TRBJ2-4, with a possible D match to TRBD1 (5 bases). Germline CDR1 SGHTA, CDR2 FQGNSA. The CDR3 has 16 amino acids. V was shortened by 0 bases and J by 0 bases, with 9 bases between the two germline ends. The CDR3 spells CASSLAGALAKNIQYF. Written as DNA, the CDR3 is TGTGCCAGCAGCTTAGCTGGGGCGCTAGCCAAAAACATTCAGTACTTC.

This chain uses TRBV30 with TRBJ1-1; a possible D gene is TRBD1 (5 bases). The CDR3 loop spans 12 amino acids. Germline loops: CDR1 GTSNPN, CDR2 SVGIG (reference sequence). The V and J ends lost 5 bases and 1 base respectively, with 8 bases between them. The CDR3 here is CAWRDRNTEAFF. CDR3 coding DNA: TGTGCCTGGCGGGACCGGAACACTGAAGCTTTCTTT.

V usage is TRBV24-1 and J usage is TRBJ1-3; weak D call: TRBD1 (5 bases). Germline V gives CDR1 KGHDR, CDR2 SFDVKD. The CDR3 is 14 residues long. V gave up 7 bases and J gave up 0 bases, with 9 bases separating them. The CDR3 loop is CATRRDSSGNTIYF. The CDR3 nucleotides read TGTGCCACCAGAAGAGACAGCTCTGGAAACACCATATATTTT.

The rearrangement joins TRBV19 to TRBJ2-3; 9 positions agree with TRBD2. Germline V gene data show CDR1 as LNHDA and CDR2 as SQIVND (reference sequence). The CDR3 totals 14 residues. The V segment lost 8 bases and the J segment 5 bases; nucleotides outside the gene matches: 8. The CDR3 sequence is CASVASGVGDTQYF. Here the CDR3 DNA reads TGTGCCAGTGTTGCTAGCGGGGTCGGAGATACGCAGTATTTT. Filled out from reference TRBV19 and TRBJ2-3, the complete variable domain reads DGGITQSPKYLFRKEGQNVTLSCEQNLNHDAMYWYRQDPGQGLRLIYYSQIVNDFQKGDIAEGYSVSREKKESFPLTVTSAQKNPTAFYLCASVASGVGDTQYFGPGTRLTVL.

This sequence joins TRBV27 and TRBJ2-7; 9 nucleotides align to TRBD1. Germline values: CDR1 MNHEY, CDR2 SMNVEV (reference sequence). After removal of 6 bases from V and 5 bases from J, the junction contained 8 bases not matched to a gene. The CDR3 length is 14 residues. The CDR3, as DNA: TGTGCCAGCAGCCACCCGGGACAGGGTCACGAGCAGTACTTC. This sequence encodes CASSHPGQGHEQYF.

This clone appeared a single time. This chain uses TRBV7-9 with TRBJ2-1; D may match TRBD1 or TRBD2 (6 bases each). The germline V gene has CDR1 SEHNR and CDR2 FQNEAQ (reference sequence). The CDR3 is made up of 15 amino acids. V shed 1 base and J shed 4 bases, with 11 bases lying between them. The CDR3 reads CASSLVGGAYNEQFF. CDR3 bases: TGTGCCAGCAGCTTAGTCGGGGGCGCGTACAATGAGCAGTTCTTC.

The chain employs TRBV7-8 and TRBJ2-7, with 8 bases identical to TRBD2. After removal of 3 bases from V and 4 bases from J, the junction contained 5 bases not matched to a gene. This CDR3 is built from 14 residues. Per germline, CDR1 SGHVS and CDR2 FQNEAQ. The chain's CDR3 is CASSFRGGRYEQYF. The CDR3 nucleotides read TGTGCCAGCAGCTTTCGGGGGGGCCGGTACGAGCAGTACTTC.

This chain uses TRBV27 with TRBJ1-1; 10 bases fit TRBD1. V lost 5 bases to trimming and J lost 5 bases; unmatched junction nucleotides: 8. This CDR3 is built from 15 residues. In germline, CDR1 is MNHEY, CDR2 SMNVEV (reference sequence). CDR3 loop: CASSLRQGARTEAFF. CDR3 DNA: TGTGCCAGCAGTCTCCGACAGGGGGCCCGGACTGAAGCTTTCTTT.

This rearrangement joins TRBV5-1 to TRBJ1-1; 7 positions agree with TRBD1. The CDR3 extends over 15 amino acids. J lost 4 bases, V lost 3 bases, and 9 bases had no gene match. Looked up from germline, CDR1 is SGHRS and CDR2 is YFSETQ. The CDR3: CASSSTSTGVTEAFF. Written as DNA, the CDR3 is TGCGCCAGCAGCTCGACGTCTACAGGGGTCACTGAAGCTTTCTTT.